This T cell receptor beta chain was sequenced for a study of blood T cells in healthy people across ages. Whole-study results and caveats: Roughly linearly, TCR beta diversity per million T cells fell as age increased.

This clonotype has just a few counts. What it recognizes is unknown. A J-beta primer mix and a sample-barcoded 5' primer were used in a second PCR of roughly 6 to 12 cycles. Through a template-switch adaptor with 12 random nucleotides, each cDNA molecule received a tag. TCRdb itself ran the 5' RACE reads through MiXCR, one entry per CDR3 protein. The sample has about 1.1 million distinct CDR3 sequences; around two fifths are singletons. Germline loops: CDR1 SGHRS, CDR2 YFSETQ. The CDR3 is made up of 15 amino acids. The V end lost 4 bases, the J end lost 2 bases, and 15 bases lay between the germline ends.

This TCR derives from a man aged 18-30 years in good health. The sequencing input was blood. This chain uses TRBV5-1 with TRBJ2-5, with unresolved D. CDR3 DNA: TGCGCCAGCAGCCTCCTAGTTCCTAGTCAAGAGACCCAGTACTTC. Translation: CASSLLVPSQETQYF.